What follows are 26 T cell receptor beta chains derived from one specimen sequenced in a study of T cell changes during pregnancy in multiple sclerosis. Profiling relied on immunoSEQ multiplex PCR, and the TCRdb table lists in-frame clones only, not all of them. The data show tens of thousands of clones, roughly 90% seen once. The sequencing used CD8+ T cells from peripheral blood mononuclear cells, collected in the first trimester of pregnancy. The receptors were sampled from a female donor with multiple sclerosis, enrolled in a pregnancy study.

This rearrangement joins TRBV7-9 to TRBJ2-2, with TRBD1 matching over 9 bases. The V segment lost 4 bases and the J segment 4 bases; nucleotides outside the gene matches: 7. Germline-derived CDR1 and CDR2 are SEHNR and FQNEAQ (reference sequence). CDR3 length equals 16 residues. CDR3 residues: CASSSSRQGGTGELFF. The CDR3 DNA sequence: TGTGCCAGCAGCTCCTCGCGACAGGGGGGCACCGGGGAGCTGTTTTTT. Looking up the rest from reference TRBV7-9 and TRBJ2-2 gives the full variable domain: DTGVSQNPRHKITKRGQNVTFRCDPISEHNRLYWYRQTLGQGPEFLTYFQNEAQLEKSRLLSDRFSAERPKGSFSTLEIQRTEQGDSAMYLCASSSSRQGGTGELFFGEGSRLTVL.

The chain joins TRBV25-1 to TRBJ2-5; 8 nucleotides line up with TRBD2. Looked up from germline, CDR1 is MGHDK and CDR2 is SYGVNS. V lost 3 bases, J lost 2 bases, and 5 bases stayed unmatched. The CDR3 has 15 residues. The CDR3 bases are TGTGCCAGCAGTGATCCCGGGAGGGGTCAAGAGACCCAGTACTTC. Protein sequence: CASSDPGRGQETQYF.

The DNA for the CDR3 is TGTGCCAGCACCGAAACCTCGGGTTCTCAGCCCCAGCATTTT. Protein product: CASTETSGSQPQHF. The chain has TRBV6-5 and TRBJ1-5; D ambiguous. The V gene's germline CDR1 is MNHEY and CDR2 SVGAGI. This CDR3 comprises 14 residues. V dropped 7 bases and J dropped 6 bases, with 16 bases sitting between them.

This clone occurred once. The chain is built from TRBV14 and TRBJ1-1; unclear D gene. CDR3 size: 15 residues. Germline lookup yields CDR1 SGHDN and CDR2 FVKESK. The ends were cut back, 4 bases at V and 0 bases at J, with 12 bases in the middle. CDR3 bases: TGTGCCAGCAGCCCTACTCCGGTGATGAACACTGAAGCTTTCTTT. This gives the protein CASSPTPVMNTEAFF.

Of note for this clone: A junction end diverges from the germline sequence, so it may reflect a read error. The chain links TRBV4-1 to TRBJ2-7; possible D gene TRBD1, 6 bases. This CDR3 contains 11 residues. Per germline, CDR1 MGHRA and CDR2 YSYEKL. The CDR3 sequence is CASSSGQKKDF. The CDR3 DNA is TGCGCCAGCAGCTCCGGACAGAAGAAGGACTTC.

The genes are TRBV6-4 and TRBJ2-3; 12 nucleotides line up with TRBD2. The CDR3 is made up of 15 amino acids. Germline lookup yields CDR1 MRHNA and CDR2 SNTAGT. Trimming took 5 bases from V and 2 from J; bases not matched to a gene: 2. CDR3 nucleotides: TGTGCCAGCAGTCTAGCGGGGGGGTCCACAGATACGCAGTATTTT. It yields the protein CASSLAGGSTDTQYF.

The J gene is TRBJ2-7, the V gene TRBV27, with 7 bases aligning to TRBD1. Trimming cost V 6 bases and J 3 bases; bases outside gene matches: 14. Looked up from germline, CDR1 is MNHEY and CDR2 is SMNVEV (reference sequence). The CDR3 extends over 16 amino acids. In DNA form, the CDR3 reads TGTGCCAGCAGAGAACTACAGGGGTATTCCGGCTACGAGCAGTACTTC. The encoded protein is CASRELQGYSGYEQYF.

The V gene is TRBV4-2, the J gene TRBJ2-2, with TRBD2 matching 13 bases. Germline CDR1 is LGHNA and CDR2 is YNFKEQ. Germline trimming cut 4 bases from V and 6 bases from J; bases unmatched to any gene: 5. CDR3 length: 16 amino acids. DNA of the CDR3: TGTGCCAGCAGCCCACTAGCGGGGGGGCTGTCCGGGGAGCTGTTTTTT. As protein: CASSPLAGGLSGELFF.

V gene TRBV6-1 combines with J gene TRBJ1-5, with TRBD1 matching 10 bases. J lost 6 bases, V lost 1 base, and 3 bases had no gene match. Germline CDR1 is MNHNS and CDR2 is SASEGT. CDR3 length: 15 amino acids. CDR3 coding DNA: TGTGCCAGCAGTGAAGGGGACAGGGGTAGTCAGCCCCAGCATTTT. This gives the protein CASSEGDRGSQPQHF.

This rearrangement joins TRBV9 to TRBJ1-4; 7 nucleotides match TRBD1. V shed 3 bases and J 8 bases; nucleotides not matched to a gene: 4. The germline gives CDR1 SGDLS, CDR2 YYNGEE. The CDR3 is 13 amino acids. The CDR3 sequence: CASSARGREKLFF. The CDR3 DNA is TGTGCCAGCAGCGCCAGGGGGAGGGAAAAACTGTTTTTT.

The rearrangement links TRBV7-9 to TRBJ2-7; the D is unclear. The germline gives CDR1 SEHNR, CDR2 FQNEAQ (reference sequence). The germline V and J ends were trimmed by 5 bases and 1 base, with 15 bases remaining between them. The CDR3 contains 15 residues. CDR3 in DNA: TGTGCCAGCAGCCATGGGTCAGGCCTTTCCTACGAGCAGTACTTC. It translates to CASSHGSGLSYEQYF.

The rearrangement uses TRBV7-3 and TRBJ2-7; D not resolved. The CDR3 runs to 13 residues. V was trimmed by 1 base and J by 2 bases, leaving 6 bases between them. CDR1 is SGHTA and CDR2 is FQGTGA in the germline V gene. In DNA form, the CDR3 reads TGTGCCAGCAGCTTAATGGAGACCTACGAGCAGTACTTC. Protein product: CASSLMETYEQYF.

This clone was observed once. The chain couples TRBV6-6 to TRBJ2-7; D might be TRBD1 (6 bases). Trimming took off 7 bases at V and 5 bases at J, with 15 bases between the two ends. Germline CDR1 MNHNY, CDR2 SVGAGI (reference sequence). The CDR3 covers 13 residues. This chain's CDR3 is CASTETGTHEQYF. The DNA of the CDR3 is TGTGCCAGCACCGAAACAGGGACCCACGAGCAGTACTTC.

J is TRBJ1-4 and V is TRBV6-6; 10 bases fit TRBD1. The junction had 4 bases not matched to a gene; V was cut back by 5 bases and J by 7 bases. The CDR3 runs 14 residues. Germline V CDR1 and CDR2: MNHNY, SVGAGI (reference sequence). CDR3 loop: CASSPGQGSEKLFF. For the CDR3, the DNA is TGTGCCAGCAGTCCGGGACAGGGGAGTGAAAAACTGTTTTTT.

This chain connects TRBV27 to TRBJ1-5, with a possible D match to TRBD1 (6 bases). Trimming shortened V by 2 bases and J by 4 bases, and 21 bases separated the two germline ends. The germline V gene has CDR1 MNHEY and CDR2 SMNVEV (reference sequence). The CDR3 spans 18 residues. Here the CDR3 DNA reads TGTGCCAGCAGTTTACCCAGGCGGGGGGGCCAAAGGAATCAGCCCCAGCATTTT. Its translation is CASSLPRRGGQRNQPQHF.

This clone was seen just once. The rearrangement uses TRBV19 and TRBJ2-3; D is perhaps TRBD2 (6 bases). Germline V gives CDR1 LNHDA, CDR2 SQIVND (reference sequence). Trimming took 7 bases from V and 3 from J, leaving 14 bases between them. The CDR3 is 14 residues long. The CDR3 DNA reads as TGTGCCAGTATGGTCCGGGACTTGACAGATACGCAGTATTTT. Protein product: CASMVRDLTDTQYF.

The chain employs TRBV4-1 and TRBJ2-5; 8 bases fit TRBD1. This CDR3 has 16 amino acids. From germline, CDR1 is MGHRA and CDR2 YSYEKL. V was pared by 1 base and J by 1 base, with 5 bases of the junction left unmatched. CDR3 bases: TGCGCCAGCAGCCAAGTGACAGGGGCCCTCCAAGAGACCCAGTACTTC. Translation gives CASSQVTGALQETQYF.

Here the CDR3 reads CASSPGSSYEQYF. The CDR3, as DNA: TGTGCCAGTAGTCCGGGGTCCTCCTACGAGCAGTACTTC. V is TRBV19 and J is TRBJ2-7, with D perhaps matching TRBD2 (5 bases). The CDR3 has 13 amino acids. V lost 5 bases and J lost 0, with 8 bases in between. CDR1 and CDR2 from the germline V gene are LNHDA and SQIVND (reference sequence).

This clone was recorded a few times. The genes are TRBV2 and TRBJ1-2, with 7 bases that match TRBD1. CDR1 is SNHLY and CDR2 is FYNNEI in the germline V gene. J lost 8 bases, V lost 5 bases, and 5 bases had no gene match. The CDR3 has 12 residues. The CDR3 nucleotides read TGTGCCAGCAGTTCAGACAGGGACGGCTACACCTTC. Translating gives CASSSDRDGYTF.

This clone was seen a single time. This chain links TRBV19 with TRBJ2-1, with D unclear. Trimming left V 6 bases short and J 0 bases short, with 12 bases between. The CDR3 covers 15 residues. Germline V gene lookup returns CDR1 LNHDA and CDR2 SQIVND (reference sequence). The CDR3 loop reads CASRSEVSSYNEQFF. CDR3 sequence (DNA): TGTGCCAGTAGGTCTGAGGTCAGCTCCTACAATGAGCAGTTCTTC.

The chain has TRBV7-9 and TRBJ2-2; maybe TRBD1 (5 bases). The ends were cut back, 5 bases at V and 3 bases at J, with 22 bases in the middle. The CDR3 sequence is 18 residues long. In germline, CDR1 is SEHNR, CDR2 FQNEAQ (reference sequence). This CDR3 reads CASSHDLRGAGDTGELFF. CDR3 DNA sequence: TGTGCCAGCAGCCACGACTTAAGGGGCGCAGGTGACACCGGGGAGCTGTTTTTT.

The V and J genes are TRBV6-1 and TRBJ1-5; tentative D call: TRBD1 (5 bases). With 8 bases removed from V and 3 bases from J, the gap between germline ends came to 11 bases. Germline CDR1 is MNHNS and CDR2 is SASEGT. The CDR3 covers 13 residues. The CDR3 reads CASSGQDNQPQHF. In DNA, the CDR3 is TGTGCCAGCTCCGGACAAGACAATCAGCCCCAGCATTTT.

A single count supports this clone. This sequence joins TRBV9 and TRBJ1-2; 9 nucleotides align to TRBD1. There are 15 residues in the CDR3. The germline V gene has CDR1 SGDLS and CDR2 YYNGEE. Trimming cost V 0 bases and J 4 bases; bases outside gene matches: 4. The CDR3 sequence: CASSVGQGVVYGYTF. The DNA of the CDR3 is TGTGCCAGCAGCGTAGGACAGGGGGTAGTCTATGGCTACACCTTC. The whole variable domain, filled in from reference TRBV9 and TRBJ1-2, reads DSGVTQTPKHLITATGQRVTLRCSPRSGDLSVYWYQQSLDQGLQFLIQYYNGEERAKGNILERFSAQQFPDLHSELNLSSLELGDSALYFCASSVGQGVVYGYTFGSGTRLTVV.

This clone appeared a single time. CDR3 in amino acids: CASSLPGEGNTEAFF. As DNA, the CDR3 is TGCGCCAGCAGCCTTCCCGGGGAGGGGAACACTGAAGCTTTCTTT. The chain couples TRBV4-1 to TRBJ1-1; D gene ambiguous. Germline lookup yields CDR1 MGHRA and CDR2 YSYEKL. CDR3 length: 15 residues. With 4 bases removed from V and 1 base from J, the gap between germline ends came to 13 bases.

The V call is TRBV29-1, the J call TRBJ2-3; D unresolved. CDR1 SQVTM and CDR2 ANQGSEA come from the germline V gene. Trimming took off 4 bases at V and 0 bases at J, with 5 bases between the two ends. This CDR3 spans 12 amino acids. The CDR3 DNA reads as TGCAGCGTTGCACAGAGCACAGATACGCAGTATTTT. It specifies CSVAQSTDTQYF.

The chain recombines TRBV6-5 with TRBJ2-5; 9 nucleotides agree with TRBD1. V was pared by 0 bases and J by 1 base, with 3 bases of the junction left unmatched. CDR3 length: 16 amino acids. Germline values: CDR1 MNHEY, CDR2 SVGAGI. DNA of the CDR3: TGTGCCAGCAGTTACTCGGGACAGGGCCTCCAAGAGACCCAGTACTTC. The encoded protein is CASSYSGQGLQETQYF.